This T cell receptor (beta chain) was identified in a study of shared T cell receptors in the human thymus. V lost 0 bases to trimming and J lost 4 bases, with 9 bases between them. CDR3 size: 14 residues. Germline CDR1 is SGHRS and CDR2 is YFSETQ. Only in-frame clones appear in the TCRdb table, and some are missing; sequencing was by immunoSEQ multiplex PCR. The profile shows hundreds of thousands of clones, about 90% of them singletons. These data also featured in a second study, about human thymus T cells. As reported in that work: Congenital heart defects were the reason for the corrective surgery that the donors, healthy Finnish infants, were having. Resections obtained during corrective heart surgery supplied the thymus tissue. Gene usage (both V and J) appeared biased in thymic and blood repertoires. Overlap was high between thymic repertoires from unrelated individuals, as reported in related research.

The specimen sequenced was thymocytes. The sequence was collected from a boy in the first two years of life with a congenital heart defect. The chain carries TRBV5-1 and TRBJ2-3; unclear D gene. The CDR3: CASSLARQPDTQYF. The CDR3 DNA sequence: TGCGCCAGCAGCTTGGCCAGGCAACCAGATACGCAGTATTTT.